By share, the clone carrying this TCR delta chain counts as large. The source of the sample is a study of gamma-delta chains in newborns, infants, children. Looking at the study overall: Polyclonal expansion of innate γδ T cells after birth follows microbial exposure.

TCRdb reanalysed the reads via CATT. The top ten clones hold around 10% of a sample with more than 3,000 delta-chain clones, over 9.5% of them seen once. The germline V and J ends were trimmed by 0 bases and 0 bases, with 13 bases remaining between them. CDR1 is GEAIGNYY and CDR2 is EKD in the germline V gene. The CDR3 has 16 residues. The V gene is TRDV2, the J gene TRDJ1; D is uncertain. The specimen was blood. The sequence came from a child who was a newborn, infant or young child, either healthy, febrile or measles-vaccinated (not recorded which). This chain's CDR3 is CACDTVTNRYTDKLIF. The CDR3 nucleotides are TGTGCCTGTGACACCGTAACCAACCGGTACACCGATAAACTCATCTTT.